Listed here are 2 T cell receptor beta chains from one sample, sequenced in a study of OX40 agonist ivuxolimab in advanced cancers. Sequencing used immunoSEQ multiplex PCR; TCRdb keeps in-frame clones, though not all of them. Here the sample spans over 50,000 clones, roughly 85% being singletons. The specimen comprised CD4+ or CD8+ T cells sorted from blood, sampled in a trial of the OX40 agonist ivuxolimab. The receptor set was obtained from an adult with an advanced solid tumor such as melanoma, head and neck, liver or kidney cancer.

V is TRBV7-2 and J is TRBJ2-1, with 7 positions matching TRBD2. The length of the CDR3 is 14 residues. Germline CDR1 reads SGHTA; CDR2 reads FQGNSA. Trimming removed 2 bases from V and 10 bases from J; junction bases left unmatched: 8. CDR3 sequence reads: CASSLLQGAGEQFF. The CDR3 coding sequence is TGTGCCAGCAGCTTACTGCAGGGAGCGGGGGAGCAGTTCTTC.

V usage is TRBV14 and J usage is TRBJ2-5; a weak D match, TRBD2 (5 bases). This CDR3 region has 14 residues. The germline V gene has CDR1 SGHDN and CDR2 FVKESK. V shed 1 base and J shed 9 bases, with 15 bases lying between them. This chain's CDR3 is CASSQGSDGSPQYF. CDR3 sequence (DNA): TGTGCCAGCAGCCAAGGGTCGGATGGGAGCCCCCAGTACTTC.